The TCR beta chain under discussion was sequenced for a study of blood T cell repertoires in COVID-19. Original processing notes: Cell counts per sample came from amplifying reference gene primers. Profiled with immunoSEQ multiplex PCR; TCRdb holds only in-frame clones, not every one. V and J calls and clone size follow that table, whereas D and trimming were derived from the DNA. The sample has approximately 240,000 clones, just under 85% seen once; the top ten hold 4%. V was pared by 3 bases and J by 0 bases, with 13 bases between. CDR3 size: 15 residues. Germline CDR1 and CDR2: SGHNT and YYREEE (reference sequence).

The chain links TRBV5-4 to TRBJ2-7; possible D gene TRBD1, 6 bases. This receptor was taken from a man aged 45-60 years with acute or convalescent COVID-19. Sequenced material: peripheral blood. The CDR3 loop is CASSSAGTSSYEQYF. The CDR3 nucleotides are TGTGCCAGCAGCTCGGCAGGGACAAGCTCCTACGAGCAGTACTTC.